This TCR beta chain is drawn from a study of CDR3 diversity in severe acne. TCRdb re-derived calls from the PCR reads in MiXCR, one entry per CDR3 protein. The sample contains approximately 77,000 distinct CDR3 sequences, approximately 49% of which appear only once. The CDR3 length is 19 residues. The V segment lost 10 bases and the J segment 0 bases; nucleotides outside the gene matches: 20. Germline CDR1 is SGHTA and CDR2 is FQGNSA. Source material: blood. This chain joins TRBV7-2 and TRBJ2-3, with TRBD2 identical over 9 bases. This receptor was taken from a male donor with severe acne vulgaris. CDR3 DNA: TGTGCCACCTCCACCAAGTGGCCTAGCGGGATCACAAGCACAGATACGCAGTATTTT. Its translation: CATSTKWPSGITSTDTQYF.